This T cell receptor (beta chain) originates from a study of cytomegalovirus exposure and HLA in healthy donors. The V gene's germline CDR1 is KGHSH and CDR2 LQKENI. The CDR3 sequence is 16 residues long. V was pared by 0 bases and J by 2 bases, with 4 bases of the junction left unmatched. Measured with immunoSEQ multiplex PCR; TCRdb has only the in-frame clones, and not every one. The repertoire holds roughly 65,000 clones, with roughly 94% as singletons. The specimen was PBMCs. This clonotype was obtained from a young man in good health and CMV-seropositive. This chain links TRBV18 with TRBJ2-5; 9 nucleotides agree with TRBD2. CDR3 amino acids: CASSPPRAGGQETQYF. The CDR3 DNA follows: TGTGCCAGCTCACCACCGAGGGCGGGAGGGCAAGAGACCCAGTACTTC.